This T cell receptor beta chain was found in a study of T cell responses to AZD1222 COVID-19 vaccine. Study observations and caveats: The donor group comprised mostly white British people and more females; the analysis possibly underestimated clonal diversity.

V was clipped by 1 base and J by 5 bases, with 9 bases between them. The germline V gene encodes CDR1 MDHEN and CDR2 SYDVKM. The length of the CDR3 is 14 residues. The analysis combined second doses at about 4 or about 12 weeks. The table came from immunoSEQ multiplex PCR; TCRdb's copy has only in-frame clones and leaves some out. The repertoire has 150,000 to 190,000 clones, over 80% of them found once; the top ten carry about a tenth. About this clone itself: Its antigen remains unknown.

The chain couples TRBV28 to TRBJ1-5, with D unresolved. The input for sequencing was peripheral blood, taken 28 days after the second AZD1222 dose. The TCR was taken from an adult who received the AZD1222 COVID-19 vaccine. The CDR3 here is CASSLSGTDQPQHF. The CDR3 DNA sequence: TGTGCCAGCAGTTTATCGGGAACTGATCAGCCCCAGCATTTT.